This TCR beta chain was sequenced for a study of cytomegalovirus exposure and HLA in healthy donors. Study-wide results and caveats: It was reportedly the case that the classifier diagnosed cytomegalovirus status with high specificity and sensitivity. Three chains linked to CMV were shown in vitro to be specific for CMV antigens.

Points on this clone: Its matching antigen is unknown.

V lost 3 bases and J lost 1, with 7 bases in between. The germline V gene has CDR1 MNHEY and CDR2 SMNVEV (reference sequence). The CDR3 totals 13 residues. Profiled with immunoSEQ multiplex PCR; TCRdb holds only in-frame clones, not every one. The sample carries about 150,000 clones, around nine tenths recorded once. The material sequenced was PBMCs. The gene calls are TRBV27 and TRBJ2-7; D not certain. The sequence was obtained from a woman aged 18 to 35 in good health and CMV-seropositive. The CDR3 spells CASSLSLSYEQYF. CDR3 bases: TGTGCCAGCAGTTTGAGTCTTTCCTACGAGCAGTACTTC.